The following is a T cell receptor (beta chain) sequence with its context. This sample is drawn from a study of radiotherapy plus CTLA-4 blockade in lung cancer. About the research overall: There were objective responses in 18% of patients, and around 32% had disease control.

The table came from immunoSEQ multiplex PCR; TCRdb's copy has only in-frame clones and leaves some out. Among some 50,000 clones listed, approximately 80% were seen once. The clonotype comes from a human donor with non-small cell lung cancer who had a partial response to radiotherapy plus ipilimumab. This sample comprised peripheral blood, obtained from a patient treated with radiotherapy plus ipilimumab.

The CDR3 here is CASGPGDNQPQHF. CDR3 in DNA: TGTGCCAGCGGGCCGGGGGACAATCAGCCCCAGCATTTT. The V gene is TRBV19, the J gene TRBJ1-5; possible D gene TRBD1, 5 bases. V lost 9 bases, J lost 3 bases, and 12 bases lay in between. Germline-derived CDR1 and CDR2 are LNHDA and SQIVND (reference sequence). The CDR3 consists of 13 residues.